Below, 28 T cell receptor beta chains from the same sample are listed, as sequenced in a study of cytomegalovirus exposure and HLA in healthy donors. The PCR made use of 60 Vbeta and 13 Jbeta primers. The table came from immunoSEQ multiplex PCR; TCRdb's copy has only in-frame clones and leaves some out. The sample has 150,000 to 200,000 clones, roughly 76% seen once; the top ten hold roughly 5.2%. Sequencing was performed on PBMCs. The receptors stem from a woman aged 18-29 years in good health and CMV-seropositive.

This chain uses TRBV4-3 with TRBJ1-1; D is possibly TRBD1 (6 bases). Between the trimmed V and J ends, which lost 3 bases and 11 bases, there was a span of 19 bases. Germline V gene sequence: CDR1 LGHNA, CDR2 YSLEER. CDR3 length equals 14 residues. CDR3 DNA: TGCGCCAGCAGCCACCGAACAGAGCGGGGGCTGGCTTTCTTT. As protein: CASSHRTERGLAFF.

The chain has TRBV19 and TRBJ2-5; 9 nucleotides agree with TRBD2. Germline CDR1 LNHDA, CDR2 SQIVND (reference sequence). The trim removed 6 bases at V and 5 bases at J, leaving 16 bases unmatched. This CDR3 contains 17 residues. This chain's CDR3 is CASSTTGTSRGGETQYF. In DNA, the CDR3 is TGTGCCAGTAGCACCACCGGGACTAGCAGGGGCGGGGAGACCCAGTACTTC.

J is TRBJ2-7 and V is TRBV7-9, with 9 nucleotides matching TRBD1. The CDR3 length is 15 residues. The germline CDR1 and CDR2 sequences are SEHNR and FQNEAQ (reference sequence). The V gene end was trimmed by 5 bases and the J gene end by 7 bases; junction bases not matched to a gene: 12. The CDR3 loop reads CASSIPGTGKEEQYF. The CDR3 DNA sequence: TGTGCCAGCAGCATCCCCGGGACAGGGAAGGAGGAGCAGTACTTC. The entire variable domain, with the rest obtained from reference TRBV7-9 and TRBJ2-7, is as follows: DTGVSQNPRHKITKRGQNVTFRCDPISEHNRLYWYRQTLGQGPEFLTYFQNEAQLEKSRLLSDRFSAERPKGSFSTLEIQRTEQGDSAMYLCASSIPGTGKEEQYFGPGTRLTVT.

V gene TRBV5-6 combines with J gene TRBJ2-3; the match to TRBD2 covers 11 bases. CDR1 SGHDT and CDR2 YYEEEE come from the germline V gene. The trim removed 2 bases at V and 2 bases at J, leaving 4 bases unmatched. The CDR3 is 16 amino acids. CDR3 in DNA: TGTGCCAGCAGCTTTTCTAGCGGGGGGCCCACAGATACGCAGTATTTT. Its protein is CASSFSSGGPTDTQYF.

The chain uses TRBV11-2 and TRBJ2-7; a weak D match, TRBD1 (5 bases). V shed 1 base and J shed 5 bases, with 15 bases lying between them. CDR1 and CDR2 from the germline V gene are SGHAT and FQNNGV. CDR3 length: 15 amino acids. As DNA, the CDR3 is TGTGCCAGCAGCTTAGTGTTCCAGGGCGTGGACGAGCAGTACTTC. Translating gives CASSLVFQGVDEQYF.

The rearrangement joins TRBV18 to TRBJ1-1; D is possibly TRBD1 (5 bases). Trimming took off 2 bases at V and 2 bases at J, with 18 bases between the two ends. Germline V gene sequence: CDR1 KGHSH, CDR2 LQKENI. This CDR3 has 17 residues. CDR3 coding DNA: TGTGCCAGCTCACCATTTCCGGGGGGGATGGTCAACACTGAAGCTTTCTTT. Protein: CASSPFPGGMVNTEAFF.

The CDR3 here is CASSSSGQGYNEQFF. In nucleotides, the CDR3 is TGTGCCAGCAGTTCCTCGGGACAGGGTTACAATGAGCAGTTCTTC. The chain has TRBV6-5 and TRBJ2-1, with 9 bases fitting TRBD1. This CDR3 contains 15 residues. Unmatched junction bases numbered 5, after V lost 4 bases and J lost 4 bases. CDR1 is MNHEY, CDR2 SVGAGI, per germline.

This chain connects TRBV18 to TRBJ1-5; D is unclear. The germline V gene has CDR1 KGHSH and CDR2 LQKENI. V lost 3 bases and J 1 base, leaving 4 bases between the germline ends. This CDR3 contains 13 residues. CDR3 in amino acids: CASSPGSNQPQHF. The CDR3 DNA reads TGTGCCAGCTCACCGGGCAGCAATCAGCCCCAGCATTTT.

Worth noting for this clone: Additional DNA sequences in this sample encode the identical CDR3. The chain joins TRBV6-5 to TRBJ1-2; no firm D call. Germline CDR1 and CDR2: MNHEY and SVGAGI. Deletions cut 6 bases from V and 1 base from J, with 3 bases between. CDR3 size: 11 residues. The CDR3 loop reads CASSGNYGYTF. CDR3 nucleotide sequence: TGTGCCAGCAGCGGTAACTATGGCTACACCTTC.

This clone was detected a few times. The chain is built from TRBV6-1 and TRBJ1-4, with unresolved D. The CDR3 contains 13 residues. Trimming took off 7 bases at V and 1 base at J, with 7 bases between the two ends. Germline V gene sequence: CDR1 MNHNS, CDR2 SASEGT. This CDR3 reads CASTPGTNEKLFF. The CDR3 nucleotides are TGTGCCAGCACCCCCGGAACTAATGAAAAACTGTTTTTT.

J is TRBJ1-5 and V is TRBV7-9, with 10 bases lining up with TRBD1. J was trimmed by 5 bases and V by 5 bases; bases with no gene match: 3. The CDR3 loop spans 14 amino acids. CDR1 and CDR2 (germline): SEHNR, FQNEAQ (reference sequence). DNA of the CDR3: TGTGCCAGCAGCCGGACAGGGGGGGATCAGCCCCAGCATTTT. Translated, it gives CASSRTGGDQPQHF.

V and J are TRBV27 and TRBJ1-2; TRBD1 is a possible D gene (5 bases). The length of the CDR3 is 17 residues. Germline-derived CDR1 and CDR2 are MNHEY and SMNVEV (reference sequence). V was pared by 0 bases and J by 2 bases, with 16 bases between. CDR3 in amino acids: CASSLSPGAGLNYGYTF. The CDR3 DNA reads TGTGCCAGCAGTTTATCACCTGGTGCAGGGTTGAACTATGGCTACACCTTC.

This clone was found a few times. This chain connects TRBV2 to TRBJ2-3, with 8 bases fitting TRBD2. Germline V gene sequence: CDR1 SNHLY, CDR2 FYNNEI. The CDR3 sequence is 14 residues long. After removal of 8 bases from V and 0 bases from J, the junction contained 4 bases not matched to a gene. For the CDR3, the DNA is TGTGCCAGCGAGGCGGGGGGAAGCACAGATACGCAGTATTTT. It is translated as CASEAGGSTDTQYF.

V usage is TRBV5-8 and J usage is TRBJ1-5, with 8 nucleotides matching TRBD1. The germline CDR1 and CDR2 sequences are SGHTS and YDEGEE. V gave up 4 bases and J gave up 5 bases; unmatched junction bases: 8. This CDR3 is built from 15 residues. CDR3 coding DNA: TGTGCCAGCAGCATACCGACAGGGGACGATCAGCCCCAGCATTTT. Translating it yields CASSIPTGDDQPQHF.

The rearrangement joins TRBV19 to TRBJ2-5, with TRBD1 as a possible D gene (5 bases). V dropped 8 bases and J dropped 3 bases, with 13 bases sitting between them. The CDR3 has 13 amino acids. Per the germline V gene, CDR1 is LNHDA and CDR2 is SQIVND (reference sequence). This CDR3 reads CASPRGGEETQYF. CDR3 bases: TGTGCCAGTCCTAGGGGCGGAGAAGAGACCCAGTACTTC.

This clone was seen a single time. CDR3 sequence: CASSWERGGYEQYF. DNA of the CDR3: TGTGCCAGCAGCTGGGAGCGGGGGGGCTACGAGCAGTACTTC. The chain is built from TRBV11-2 and TRBJ2-7; TRBD2 agrees at 10 bases. Trimming at V came to 4 bases and at J to 3 bases, leaving 3 bases not matched to a gene. The length of the CDR3 is 14 residues. The V gene's germline CDR1 is SGHAT and CDR2 FQNNGV.

A few counts support this clone. A junction end diverges from the germline sequence, so it may reflect a read error. This chain connects TRBV7-7 to TRBJ2-7, with 10 positions matching TRBD1. The CDR3 is 14 amino acids. From germline, CDR1 is SSHAT and CDR2 FNYEAQ (reference sequence). The CDR3 nucleotides read TGTGCTAGCAGCCCCGGGACAGGGGAATACGAGCAGTACTTC. This gives the protein CASSPGTGEYEQYF. The full variable domain, its missing parts supplied by reference TRBV7-7 and TRBJ2-7, is GAGVSQSPRYKVTKRGQDVTLRCDPISSHATLYWYQQALGQGPEFLTYFNYEAQPDKSGLPSDRFSAERPEGSISTLTIQRTEQRDSAMYRCASSPGTGEYEQYFGPGTRLTVT.

The chain joins TRBV5-1 to TRBJ2-2; 9 bases agree with TRBD1. The CDR3 spans 16 residues. Germline assignment: CDR1 SGHRS and CDR2 YFSETQ. V was pared by 4 bases and J by 1 base, with 5 bases of the junction left unmatched. The CDR3 bases are TGCGCCAGCAGCGAACCGGGACAGGGGAACACCGGGGAGCTGTTTTTT. It yields the protein CASSEPGQGNTGELFF. Based on the CDR3 plus reference TRBV5-1 and TRBJ2-2, the full variable domain is KAGVTQTPRYLIKTRGQQVTLSCSPISGHRSVSWYQQTPGQGLQFLFEYFSETQRNKGNFPGRFSGRQFSNSRSEMNVSTLELGDSALYLCASSEPGQGNTGELFFGEGSRLTVL.

The rearrangement joins TRBV18 to TRBJ2-5; 7 positions agree with TRBD1. The J call is uncertain, as TRBJ2-7 better fits the DNA end. The CDR3 loop spans 12 amino acids. Germline values: CDR1 KGHSH, CDR2 LQKENI. The CDR3 coding sequence is TGTGCCAGCTCCCCGACAGGGTTCGAGCAGTACTTC. Its translation: CASSPTGFEQYF.

The rearrangement links TRBV7-2 to TRBJ1-2, with D maybe TRBD1 (6 bases). The V gene lost 7 bases and the J gene lost 4 bases, with 19 bases spanning the gap. This CDR3 spans 15 amino acids. Germline assignment: CDR1 SGHTA and CDR2 FQGNSA. Here the CDR3 DNA reads TGTGCCAGCACCCCAGGACAGACCCCCATCTATGGCTACACCTTC. Its protein product is CASTPGQTPIYGYTF.

The rearrangement uses TRBV5-1 and TRBJ1-1; TRBD1 agrees at 10 bases. The V segment lost 3 bases and the J segment 6 bases; nucleotides outside the gene matches: 11. Germline CDR1 is SGHRS and CDR2 is YFSETQ. The CDR3 length is 16 residues. In DNA form, the CDR3 reads TGCGCCAGCAGCTCTAGGGTAGGCGGGACAGGGGCTGAAGCTTTCTTT. Translated, it gives CASSSRVGGTGAEAFF. The full variable domain, its missing parts supplied by reference TRBV5-1 and TRBJ1-1, is KAGVTQTPRYLIKTRGQQVTLSCSPISGHRSVSWYQQTPGQGLQFLFEYFSETQRNKGNFPGRFSGRQFSNSRSEMNVSTLELGDSALYLCASSSRVGGTGAEAFFGQGTRLTVV.

The chain employs TRBV2 and TRBJ2-1, with D perhaps TRBD2 (7 bases). V shed 4 bases and J shed 7 bases, with 20 bases lying between them. CDR1 is SNHLY, CDR2 FYNNEI, per germline. This CDR3 contains 16 residues. In nucleotides, the CDR3 is TGTGCCAGCAGTGTAGGGTTTGGGGGGGCCAAGAATGAGCAGTTCTTC. It codes for CASSVGFGGAKNEQFF.

This chain joins TRBV5-4 and TRBJ1-1; tentative D call: TRBD1 (6 bases). Trimming cost V 0 bases and J 2 bases, with 11 bases left between them. Germline values: CDR1 SGHNT, CDR2 YYREEE (reference sequence). The CDR3 has 15 amino acids. The CDR3 is CASSLAAGANTEAFF. CDR3 in DNA: TGTGCCAGCAGCTTGGCGGCGGGGGCAAACACTGAAGCTTTCTTT.

This sequence joins TRBV6-4 and TRBJ2-3, with 8 bases identical to TRBD2. Germline lookup yields CDR1 MRHNA and CDR2 SNTAGT. The V and J ends lost 3 bases and 4 bases, in that order; junction bases with no gene match: 6. The length of the CDR3 is 15 residues. Written as DNA, the CDR3 is TGTGCCAGCAGTGAAAACGGGGGGGAGGCAGATACGCAGTATTTT. Its protein is CASSENGGEADTQYF.

The chain recombines TRBV7-6 with TRBJ1-6; D is perhaps TRBD1 (6 bases). CDR3 length: 15 residues. V was shortened by 5 bases and J by 4 bases, with 12 bases between the two germline ends. Germline values: CDR1 SGHVS, CDR2 FNYEAQ. CDR3 in DNA: TGTGCCAGCAGCCCAAGGGGGATGTATAATTCACCCCTCCACTTT. It specifies CASSPRGMYNSPLHF. The complete variable domain, with remaining parts taken from reference TRBV7-6 and TRBJ1-6, reads GAGVSQSPRYKVTKRGQDVALRCDPISGHVSLYWYRQALGQGPEFLTYFNYEAQQDKSGLPNDRFSAERPEGSISTLTIQRTEQRDSAMYRCASSPRGMYNSPLHFGNGTRLTVT.

The chain is built from TRBV6-5 and TRBJ1-2; D gene uncertain. The V gene's germline CDR1 is MNHEY and CDR2 SVGAGI. The CDR3 has 11 amino acids. Trimming removed 9 bases at V and 4 bases at J, with 9 bases between. Here the CDR3 reads CASRGAYGYTF. The CDR3 DNA sequence: TGTGCCAGTCGCGGTGCCTATGGCTACACCTTC.

The chain employs TRBV4-1 and TRBJ1-4, with 7 bases aligning to TRBD1. Germline V gene data show CDR1 as MGHRA and CDR2 as YSYEKL. V shed 4 bases and J 12 bases; nucleotides not matched to a gene: 2. This CDR3 has 11 residues. The CDR3 coding sequence is TGCGCCAGCAGCCGGCAGGGGGAACTGTTTTTT. Its translation: CASSRQGELFF.

This chain joins TRBV2 and TRBJ2-5, with no clear D. The DNA end is more similar to TRBJ2-7, so the J call may be wrong. This CDR3 is built from 11 residues. Germline CDR1 SNHLY, CDR2 FYNNEI. The CDR3 loop is CASSVPYEQYF. In nucleotides, the CDR3 is TGTGCCAGCAGTGTACCCTACGAGCAGTACTTC.